This TCR beta chain was recorded in a study of T cells in tuberculosis. Clones were sequenced by immunoSEQ multiplex PCR, and TCRdb holds only the in-frame ones, with some missing. The sample carries about 36,000 clones, more than 85% recorded once. CDR1 and CDR2 (germline): SGHTA, FQGNSA. The CDR3 has 14 residues. The ends were cut back, 3 bases at V and 7 bases at J, with 15 bases in the middle. Sequencing input: PBMCs. This chain connects TRBV7-2 to TRBJ1-1; D remains ambiguous. The receptor's source is a donor between 5 and 29 years old with latent tuberculosis or without tuberculosis infection. The CDR3 coding sequence is TGTGCCAGCAGCTTGCGGGCAGGACCCTTTGAAGCTTTCTTT. Its translation is CASSLRAGPFEAFF.